The 25 T cell receptor beta chains below come from one sample, sequenced in a study of T cell responses to AZD1222 COVID-19 vaccine. Profiling relied on immunoSEQ multiplex PCR, and the TCRdb table lists in-frame clones only, not all of them. The data hold tens of thousands of clones, with more than 70% observed a single time. The sequencing used peripheral blood, collected on day 0 of AZD1222 vaccination. These TCRs come from an adult in good health.

The CDR3 nucleotides are TGTGCCAGCAGTGATCCCTTGGGGAGGAACTATGGCTACACCTTC. Translation: CASSDPLGRNYGYTF. The chain has TRBV6-6 and TRBJ1-2; no firm D call. Between the trimmed V and J ends, which lost 5 bases and 2 bases, there was a span of 15 bases. Germline CDR1 and CDR2: MNHNY and SVGAGI (reference sequence). The CDR3 has 15 residues.

The chain has TRBV27 and TRBJ1-2; weak D call: TRBD1 (6 bases). Germline V gene lookup returns CDR1 MNHEY and CDR2 SMNVEV (reference sequence). This CDR3 is built from 14 residues. V shed 2 bases and J shed 3 bases, with 10 bases lying between them. Written as DNA, the CDR3 is TGTGCCAGCAGTTTAGTTCAGGGGTACTATGGCTACACCTTC. Encoded protein: CASSLVQGYYGYTF.

The chain combines TRBV18 with TRBJ1-1; D remains unclear. The V gene lost 3 bases and the J gene lost 0 bases, with 14 bases spanning the gap. Germline loops: CDR1 KGHSH, CDR2 LQKENI. The CDR3 totals 16 residues. The CDR3 loop is CASSPGIQNLNTEAFF. Here the CDR3 DNA reads TGTGCCAGCTCACCGGGGATACAGAATTTGAACACTGAAGCTTTCTTT.

This clone occurred a few times. J is TRBJ1-5 and V is TRBV5-6, with no clear D. Trimming cost V 0 bases and J 5 bases, with 6 bases left between them. CDR1 is SGHDT, CDR2 YYEEEE, per germline. The CDR3 is made up of 13 amino acids. CDR3 sequence reads: CASSLGRYQPQHF. CDR3 DNA sequence: TGTGCCAGCAGCTTGGGGAGGTATCAGCCCCAGCATTTT. Variable domain in full (rest from reference TRBV5-6 and TRBJ1-5): DAGVTQSPTHLIKTRGQQVTLRCSPKSGHDTVSWYQQALGQGPQFIFQYYEEEERQRGNFPDRFSGHQFPNYSSELNVNALLLGDSALYLCASSLGRYQPQHFGDGTRLSIL.

V usage is TRBV3-1 (or the pseudogene TRBV3-2) and J usage is TRBJ2-1, with 7 bases aligning to TRBD2. Losses at the gene ends were 0 bases for V and 14 bases for J; bases not matched to a gene: 7. The length of the CDR3 is 13 residues. CDR1 is LGHDT and CDR2 is YNNKEL in the germline V gene (reference sequence). CDR3 loop: CASSQDSRTRKFF. As DNA, the CDR3 is TGTGCCAGCAGCCAAGACAGCAGGACTAGAAAGTTCTTC.

This chain links TRBV19 with TRBJ1-1; no clear D gene. The V end was cut by 6 bases, the J end by 6 bases, with 11 bases between. CDR1 and CDR2 from the germline V gene are LNHDA and SQIVND (reference sequence). This CDR3 region has 12 residues. DNA of the CDR3: TGTGCCAGTAGCACGCAGAGTCCTGAAGCTTTCTTT. Its protein product is CASSTQSPEAFF. The complete variable domain, with remaining parts taken from reference TRBV19 and TRBJ1-1, reads DGGITQSPKYLFRKEGQNVTLSCEQNLNHDAMYWYRQDPGQGLRLIYYSQIVNDFQKGDIAEGYSVSREKKESFPLTVTSAQKNPTAFYLCASSTQSPEAFFGQGTRLTVV.

J is TRBJ1-2 and V is TRBV5-6; 7 positions match TRBD1. Germline V gives CDR1 SGHDT, CDR2 YYEEEE. CDR3 length equals 14 residues. V gave up 3 bases and J gave up 4 bases; unmatched junction bases: 6. The CDR3 DNA is TGTGCCAGCAGCTCCGGGACAGCAGTCTATGGCTACACCTTC. It is translated as CASSSGTAVYGYTF.

V usage is TRBV14 and J usage is TRBJ1-6; no clear D. Germline loops: CDR1 SGHDN, CDR2 FVKESK. The CDR3 extends over 15 amino acids. Trimming stripped 1 base from V and 8 bases from J, with 12 bases between. CDR3 loop: CASSQAGTSYSPLHF. Here the CDR3 DNA reads TGTGCCAGCAGCCAAGCGGGTACCTCTTATTCACCCCTCCACTTT.

This clone is a singleton in its sample. The gene calls are TRBV5-1 and TRBJ1-1; 8 positions match TRBD1. Germline CDR1 and CDR2: SGHRS and YFSETQ. Trimming cost V 4 bases and J 11 bases; bases outside gene matches: 13. CDR3 length: 14 amino acids. CDR3 in DNA: TGCGCCAGCAGCCCAACGACAGGGGCTGGACTGGCTTTCTTT. Protein: CASSPTTGAGLAFF.

V is TRBV2 and J is TRBJ2-3, with D possibly being TRBD1 (5 bases). Germline loops: CDR1 SNHLY, CDR2 FYNNEI. CDR3 length: 14 amino acids. V dropped 6 bases and J dropped 1 base, with 11 bases sitting between them. The CDR3 nucleotides are TGTGCCAGCAGCCCACAGGTTGGCACAGATACGCAGTATTTT. Protein sequence: CASSPQVGTDTQYF.

This chain connects TRBV27 to TRBJ1-2; perhaps TRBD1 as D (5 bases). Trimming stripped 5 bases from V and 11 bases from J, with 12 bases between. The CDR3 runs 11 residues. CDR1 is MNHEY and CDR2 is SMNVEV in the germline V gene (reference sequence). The CDR3 reads CASSGRRGYTF. The CDR3 nucleotides are TGTGCCAGCAGTGGTCGGAGGGGATACACCTTC.

V gene TRBV5-6 combines with J gene TRBJ2-5, with 10 nucleotides matching TRBD2. Germline V gene lookup returns CDR1 SGHDT and CDR2 YYEEEE. The CDR3 is 17 amino acids. V lost 0 bases to trimming and J lost 4 bases; unmatched junction nucleotides: 9. The CDR3 sequence: CASSLVLAGGSRETQYF. For the CDR3, the DNA is TGTGCCAGCAGCTTGGTTTTAGCGGGGGGCTCTCGAGAGACCCAGTACTTC.

J is TRBJ1-1 and V is TRBV30; D is undetermined. Germline V CDR1 and CDR2: GTSNPN, SVGIG (reference sequence). This CDR3 has 11 residues. With 4 bases removed from V and 1 base from J, the gap between germline ends came to 4 bases. CDR3 sequence: CAWKRNTEAFF. In DNA, the CDR3 is TGTGCCTGGAAAAGGAACACTGAAGCTTTCTTT. Drawing the rest from reference TRBV30 and TRBJ1-1, the complete variable domain is SQTIHQWPATLVQPVGSPLSLECTVEGTSNPNLYWYRQAAGRGLQLLFYSVGIGQISSEVPQNLSASRPQDRQFILSSKKLLLSDSGFYLCAWKRNTEAFFGQGTRLTVV.

This chain connects TRBV24-1 to TRBJ2-1, with D uncertain. Germline V CDR1 and CDR2: KGHDR, SFDVKD. V was trimmed by 5 bases and J by 8 bases, leaving 12 bases between them. There are 13 residues in the CDR3. As DNA, the CDR3 is TGTGCCACCAGTGCCCCTCCTAGGGATGAGCAGTTCTTC. Translated: CATSAPPRDEQFF.

The CDR3 reads CASSLARDQPQHF. The CDR3 nucleotides are TGTGCCAGCAGCTTAGCTAGGGATCAGCCCCAGCATTTT. This chain uses TRBV7-8 with TRBJ1-5; D is ambiguous. V was cut by 0 bases and J by 5 bases, with 5 bases left in between. This CDR3 is 13 amino acids long. The germline V gene encodes CDR1 SGHVS and CDR2 FQNEAQ.

The J gene is TRBJ2-3, the V gene TRBV6-4; D remains ambiguous. Between the trimmed V and J ends, which lost 3 bases and 5 bases, there was a span of 9 bases. Germline-derived CDR1 and CDR2 are MRHNA and SNTAGT. This CDR3 region has 13 residues. CDR3 DNA sequence: TGTGCCAGCAGTGAACAGACCGGAGATACGCAGTATTTT. It encodes CASSEQTGDTQYF.

This chain links TRBV6-5 with TRBJ2-2; the match to TRBD2 covers 7 bases. Trimming at V came to 9 bases and at J to 1 base, leaving 2 bases not matched to a gene. CDR1 and CDR2 from the germline V gene are MNHEY and SVGAGI. The CDR3 extends over 13 amino acids. CDR3 in amino acids: CARGGRNTGELFF. In DNA, the CDR3 is TGTGCCAGGGGCGGGAGGAACACCGGGGAGCTGTTTTTT.

This chain connects TRBV6-5 to TRBJ2-2; D gene unclear. CDR3 length: 14 amino acids. Germline V CDR1 and CDR2: MNHEY, SVGAGI. Trimming left V 7 bases short and J 1 base short, with 10 bases between. The CDR3 DNA sequence: TGTGCCAGCAAGATGGTCCTGAACACCGGGGAGCTGTTTTTT. Protein sequence: CASKMVLNTGELFF.

The chain couples TRBV5-1 to TRBJ2-2; D is uncertain. Trimming took 4 bases from V and 2 from J, leaving 12 bases between them. The CDR3 extends over 15 amino acids. Germline-derived CDR1 and CDR2 are SGHRS and YFSETQ. The CDR3 protein is CASSPILGNTGELFF. The DNA for the CDR3 is TGCGCCAGCAGCCCGATCCTGGGAAACACCGGGGAGCTGTTTTTT.

The chain couples TRBV5-1 to TRBJ1-6, with TRBD1 matching over 9 bases. From germline, CDR1 is SGHRS and CDR2 YFSETQ. With 0 bases clipped from V and 7 bases from J, the junction kept 5 bases outside the gene matches. The CDR3 totals 16 residues. The CDR3, as DNA: TGCGCCAGCAGCTTGGAACAGACAGGGGGAAATTCACCCCTCCACTTT. This sequence encodes CASSLEQTGGNSPLHF.

This chain connects TRBV2 to TRBJ1-4; D is ambiguous. From germline, CDR1 is SNHLY and CDR2 FYNNEI. The CDR3 is made up of 14 amino acids. V was trimmed by 2 bases and J by 3 bases, leaving 7 bases between them. Here the CDR3 reads CASSEQTANEKLFF. The CDR3 DNA follows: TGTGCCAGCAGTGAACAGACGGCTAATGAAAAACTGTTTTTT.

The rearrangement links TRBV18 to TRBJ2-1; D may correspond to TRBD1 or TRBD2 (5 bases each). In germline, CDR1 is KGHSH, CDR2 LQKENI. There are 13 residues in the CDR3. V lost 2 bases and J lost 8, with 10 bases in between. Here the CDR3 reads CASSPGTGYEQFF. The DNA of the CDR3 is TGTGCCAGCTCACCAGGGACGGGATATGAGCAGTTCTTC.

This chain uses TRBV6-5 with TRBJ1-5; 7 bases are a match to TRBD1. This CDR3 has 12 amino acids. The V gene's germline CDR1 is MNHEY and CDR2 SVGAGI. Unmatched junction bases numbered 3, after V lost 8 bases and J lost 5 bases. The CDR3 here is CASRDSDQPQHF. The CDR3 nucleotides read TGTGCCAGCCGGGACAGCGATCAGCCCCAGCATTTT.

This clone came up a few times. The genes are TRBV27 and TRBJ1-1; maybe TRBD1 (5 bases). CDR1 MNHEY and CDR2 SMNVEV come from the germline V gene (reference sequence). V shed 4 bases and J shed 0 bases, with 9 bases lying between them. The CDR3 extends over 14 amino acids. CDR3 nucleotides: TGTGCCAGCAGTTACTCGGGACTGAACACTGAAGCTTTCTTT. This sequence encodes CASSYSGLNTEAFF.

In DNA form, the CDR3 reads TGTGCCAGCAGCCAAGCCCCGACAGGGGTAGAGACCCAGTACTTC. Protein: CASSQAPTGVETQYF. The genes are TRBV3-1 (or the pseudogene TRBV3-2) and TRBJ2-5; TRBD1 matches 8 bases. Unmatched junction bases numbered 5, after V lost 1 base and J lost 4 bases. Germline loops: CDR1 LGHDT, CDR2 YNNKEL (reference sequence). CDR3 length equals 15 residues.